These T cell receptor beta chains were read from a single sample in a study of control samples from healthy donors and cancer patients. Sequencing was performed with immunoSEQ multiplex PCR; in TCRdb, only in-frame clones are kept and a portion is missing. In the table there are about 180,000 clones, under 95% of which are singletons. Material for sequencing was blood. The receptor set was obtained from a woman aged 18-29 years in good health. CDR3s include the opening cysteine and the closing phenylalanine or tryptophan. Fields, in order: D gene, V gene, clone size, J gene, CDR3 protein, CDR3 DNA. D genes are given only for firm matches. Clone size appears in some rows only: once, few, many, or a class for an expanded clone.

d_call: TRBD1; v_call: TRBV4-1; clone_size: -; j_call: TRBJ1-1; cdr3_aa: CASSRMTGIGEAFF; cdr3_nt: TGCGCCAGCAGCCGAATGACAGGGATTGGTGAAGCTTTCTTT
d_call: -; v_call: TRBV5-6; clone_size: -; j_call: TRBJ1-2; cdr3_aa: CASSPGVGYGYTF; cdr3_nt: TGTGCCAGCAGCCCGGGAGTGGGCTATGGCTACACCTTC
d_call: TRBD1; v_call: TRBV24-1; clone_size: -; j_call: TRBJ2-3; cdr3_aa: CATSDSGTAGTDTQYF; cdr3_nt: TGTGCCACCAGTGATTCCGGGACAGCAGGAACAGATACGCAGTATTTT
d_call: TRBD1; v_call: TRBV5-1; clone_size: -; j_call: TRBJ1-1; cdr3_aa: CASSAGTGGTEAFF; cdr3_nt: TGCGCCAGCAGCGCCGGGACAGGGGGAACTGAAGCTTTCTTT
d_call: TRBD2; v_call: TRBV7-2; clone_size: -; j_call: TRBJ2-4; cdr3_aa: CASSSQTSGEGIQYF; cdr3_nt: TGTGCCAGCAGCTCCCAGACTAGCGGGGAAGGCATTCAGTACTTC
d_call: -; v_call: TRBV6-5; clone_size: -; j_call: TRBJ2-1; cdr3_aa: CASSYSTLPRGEQFF; cdr3_nt: TGTGCCAGCAGTTACTCGACACTCCCGAGAGGAGAGCAGTTCTTC
d_call: TRBD1; v_call: TRBV5-1; clone_size: -; j_call: TRBJ1-2; cdr3_aa: CASSFTGTGDGVYTF; cdr3_nt: TGCGCCAGCAGCTTCACCGGGACAGGGGATGGAGTCTACACCTTC
d_call: -; v_call: TRBV10-3; clone_size: -; j_call: TRBJ1-1; cdr3_aa: CAISDYRDTEAFF; cdr3_nt: TGTGCCATCAGTGATTACAGGGACACTGAAGCTTTCTTT
d_call: -; v_call: TRBV5-1; clone_size: -; j_call: TRBJ2-5; cdr3_aa: CASSSHRAVETQYF; cdr3_nt: TGCGCCAGCAGTTCCCACAGGGCGGTCGAGACCCAGTACTTC
d_call: -; v_call: TRBV6-5; clone_size: -; j_call: TRBJ2-6; cdr3_aa: CASYSSGANVLTF; cdr3_nt: TGTGCCAGCTATTCCTCTGGGGCCAACGTCCTGACTTTC
d_call: TRBD1; v_call: TRBV11-3; clone_size: -; j_call: TRBJ1-3; cdr3_aa: CASSLTTGLNTIYF; cdr3_nt: TGTGCCAGCAGCCTAACGACAGGGTTGAACACCATATATTTT
d_call: TRBD1; v_call: TRBV19; clone_size: -; j_call: TRBJ2-2; cdr3_aa: CASSLTGMGELFF; cdr3_nt: TGTGCCAGTAGTTTGACAGGGATGGGGGAGCTGTTTTTT
d_call: -; v_call: TRBV27; clone_size: -; j_call: TRBJ1-5; cdr3_aa: CASSLKGGNQPQHF; cdr3_nt: TGTGCCAGCAGTTTAAAGGGGGGCAATCAGCCCCAGCATTTT
d_call: TRBD2; v_call: TRBV4-3; clone_size: -; j_call: TRBJ2-2; cdr3_aa: CASSQDVSPGLAGANTGELFF; cdr3_nt: TGCGCCAGCAGCCAAGATGTATCCCCGGGACTAGCGGGAGCGAACACCGGGGAGCTGTTTTTT
d_call: TRBD1; v_call: TRBV6-5; clone_size: -; j_call: TRBJ1-5; cdr3_aa: CASRTGNSNQPQHF; cdr3_nt: TGTGCCAGCAGGACAGGGAATAGCAATCAGCCCCAGCATTTT
d_call: -; v_call: TRBV27; clone_size: -; j_call: TRBJ1-3; cdr3_aa: CASSPTTDTGRRNTIYF; cdr3_nt: TGTGCCAGCAGCCCCACTACTGACACAGGGCGACGAAACACCATATATTTT
d_call: -; v_call: TRBV5-4; clone_size: -; j_call: TRBJ1-6; cdr3_aa: CASSLFDFGRSYNSPLHF; cdr3_nt: TGTGCCAGCAGCTTGTTTGACTTCGGACGCTCCTATAATTCACCCCTCCACTTT
d_call: -; v_call: TRBV5-1; clone_size: -; j_call: TRBJ1-2; cdr3_aa: CASSLDTSYGYTF; cdr3_nt: TGCGCCAGCAGCTTGGACACTTCCTATGGCTACACCTTC
d_call: TRBD1; v_call: TRBV6-2/TRBV6-3; clone_size: -; j_call: TRBJ2-3; cdr3_aa: CASSYIPTGVSTDTQYF; cdr3_nt: TGTGCCAGCAGTTACATCCCGACAGGGGTGAGCACAGATACGCAGTATTTT
d_call: -; v_call: TRBV7-9; clone_size: -; j_call: TRBJ1-1; cdr3_aa: CASSLLGSEAFF; cdr3_nt: TGTGCCAGCAGCTTATTGGGGTCTGAAGCTTTCTTT
d_call: -; v_call: TRBV5-6; clone_size: once; j_call: TRBJ2-1; cdr3_aa: CASSLQVDEQFF; cdr3_nt: TGTGCCAGCAGCTTACAGGTAGACGAGCAGTTCTTC
d_call: TRBD1; v_call: TRBV7-2; clone_size: -; j_call: TRBJ1-5; cdr3_aa: CASSSQGVNQPQHF; cdr3_nt: TGTGCCAGCAGCTCACAGGGGGTTAATCAGCCCCAGCATTTT
d_call: TRBD2; v_call: TRBV5-1; clone_size: -; j_call: TRBJ2-1; cdr3_aa: CASETSGGTTYNEQFF; cdr3_nt: TGCGCCAGCGAAACTAGCGGGGGGACTACCTACAATGAGCAGTTCTTC
d_call: TRBD2; v_call: TRBV11-3; clone_size: once; j_call: TRBJ2-3; cdr3_aa: CASSFTTSGASTDTQYF; cdr3_nt: TGTGCCAGCAGCTTTACAACTAGCGGGGCCTCCACAGATACGCAGTATTTT
d_call: TRBD1; v_call: TRBV5-4; clone_size: -; j_call: TRBJ2-7; cdr3_aa: CASSQNTGGYEQYF; cdr3_nt: TGTGCCAGCAGCCAAAATACAGGGGGCTACGAGCAGTACTTC
d_call: -; v_call: TRBV3-1/TRBV3-2; clone_size: -; j_call: TRBJ1-1; cdr3_aa: CASSLSDRNTEAFF; cdr3_nt: TGTGCCAGCAGCTTATCCGACAGGAACACTGAAGCTTTCTTT
d_call: -; v_call: TRBV3-1/TRBV3-2; clone_size: -; j_call: TRBJ1-2; cdr3_aa: CASSSAYGYTF; cdr3_nt: TGTGCCAGCAGCTCAGCTTATGGCTACACCTTC
d_call: -; v_call: TRBV2; clone_size: -; j_call: TRBJ2-7; cdr3_aa: CASSGPGSSYEQYF; cdr3_nt: TGTGCCAGCAGTGGGCCAGGGAGCTCCTACGAGCAGTACTTC
d_call: -; v_call: TRBV11-3; clone_size: once; j_call: TRBJ2-1; cdr3_aa: CASSLRGGRNEQFF; cdr3_nt: TGTGCCAGCAGCTTAAGGGGGGGACGCAATGAGCAGTTCTTC
d_call: TRBD1; v_call: TRBV19; clone_size: once; j_call: TRBJ1-5; cdr3_aa: CASTADRALSQPQHF; cdr3_nt: TGTGCCAGTACCGCTGACAGGGCCCTTTCTCAGCCCCAGCATTTT
d_call: TRBD1; v_call: TRBV6-5; clone_size: once; j_call: TRBJ1-2; cdr3_aa: CASGTADGYTF; cdr3_nt: TGTGCCAGCGGGACAGCTGATGGCTACACCTTC
d_call: -; v_call: TRBV2; clone_size: -; j_call: TRBJ1-1; cdr3_aa: CASTSQGTEAFF; cdr3_nt: TGTGCCAGCACGAGCCAGGGTACTGAAGCTTTCTTT
d_call: -; v_call: TRBV10-3; clone_size: -; j_call: TRBJ1-3; cdr3_aa: CAIKGASGNTIYF; cdr3_nt: TGTGCCATCAAGGGTGCCTCTGGAAACACCATATATTTT
d_call: TRBD1; v_call: TRBV19; clone_size: -; j_call: TRBJ1-2; cdr3_aa: CASSSSGQTESPNYGYTF; cdr3_nt: TGTGCCAGTAGTAGCTCGGGACAGACCGAATCCCCTAACTATGGCTACACCTTC
d_call: -; v_call: TRBV4-3; clone_size: -; j_call: TRBJ1-1; cdr3_aa: CASSGSGGNTEAFF; cdr3_nt: TGCGCCAGCAGCGGGAGTGGAGGGAACACTGAAGCTTTCTTT
d_call: -; v_call: TRBV19; clone_size: once; j_call: TRBJ1-3; cdr3_aa: CASSSGQISGNTIYF; cdr3_nt: TGTGCCAGTAGTAGCGGGCAGATCTCTGGAAACACCATATATTTT
d_call: -; v_call: TRBV7-9; clone_size: -; j_call: TRBJ2-7; cdr3_aa: CASSSPRPSTGDFLYEQYF; cdr3_nt: TGTGCCAGCAGCTCGCCCCGGCCGAGTACAGGGGACTTCCTCTACGAGCAGTACTTC
d_call: TRBD1; v_call: TRBV24-1; clone_size: -; j_call: TRBJ1-1; cdr3_aa: CATSDPRTGNTEAFF; cdr3_nt: TGTGCCACCAGTGATCCCCGGACAGGGAACACTGAAGCTTTCTTT
d_call: TRBD1; v_call: TRBV29-1; clone_size: -; j_call: TRBJ1-2; cdr3_aa: CSVRETGGAGYGYTF; cdr3_nt: TGCAGCGTTCGCGAGACAGGGGGCGCGGGCTATGGCTACACCTTC
d_call: -; v_call: TRBV9; clone_size: -; j_call: TRBJ1-1; cdr3_aa: CASSVEGLGGTEAFF; cdr3_nt: TGTGCCAGCAGCGTAGAGGGACTGGGAGGGACTGAAGCTTTCTTT
d_call: -; v_call: TRBV19; clone_size: -; j_call: TRBJ1-5; cdr3_aa: CASSMKKDVNNQPQHF; cdr3_nt: TGTGCCAGTAGTATGAAGAAGGACGTAAACAATCAGCCCCAGCATTTT
d_call: TRBD2; v_call: TRBV4-3; clone_size: -; j_call: TRBJ2-7; cdr3_aa: CASSQEIRGLAGRSSYEQYF; cdr3_nt: TGCGCCAGCAGCCAAGAAATTAGAGGACTAGCGGGCAGGAGCTCCTACGAGCAGTACTTC
d_call: -; v_call: TRBV5-4; clone_size: -; j_call: TRBJ1-1; cdr3_aa: CASSLGGRMNTEAFF; cdr3_nt: TGTGCCAGCAGCTTGGGGGGACGGATGAACACTGAAGCTTTCTTT
d_call: -; v_call: TRBV20-1; clone_size: -; j_call: TRBJ2-3; cdr3_aa: CSASLRGTDTQYF; cdr3_nt: TGCAGTGCTAGTCTTCGGGGCACAGATACGCAGTATTTT
d_call: TRBD2; v_call: TRBV19; clone_size: -; j_call: TRBJ2-7; cdr3_aa: CASSTPGTTSSYEQYF; cdr3_nt: TGTGCCAGTAGTACACCCGGGACTACTAGCTCCTACGAGCAGTACTTC
d_call: TRBD1; v_call: TRBV10-1; clone_size: -; j_call: TRBJ2-2; cdr3_aa: CASSDDRGNTGELFF; cdr3_nt: TGCGCCAGCAGTGATGACAGGGGAAACACCGGGGAGCTGTTTTTT
d_call: TRBD2; v_call: TRBV19; clone_size: -; j_call: TRBJ2-3; cdr3_aa: CASSIVAGKSTDTQYF; cdr3_nt: TGTGCCAGTAGTATAGTAGCGGGGAAGTCGACAGATACGCAGTATTTT
d_call: TRBD1; v_call: TRBV18; clone_size: -; j_call: TRBJ1-1; cdr3_aa: CASSRDRGLLNTEAFF; cdr3_nt: TGTGCCAGCTCACGAGACAGGGGGTTACTGAACACTGAAGCTTTCTTT
d_call: -; v_call: TRBV11-2; clone_size: -; j_call: TRBJ2-1; cdr3_aa: CASSSLGQISNEQFF; cdr3_nt: TGTGCCAGCAGCTCTCTAGGACAGATAAGCAATGAGCAGTTCTTC
d_call: -; v_call: TRBV28; clone_size: -; j_call: TRBJ2-1; cdr3_aa: CASSPPRRDNEQFF; cdr3_nt: TGTGCCAGCAGCCCCCCCCGGCGGGACAATGAGCAGTTCTTC
d_call: -; v_call: TRBV19; clone_size: -; j_call: TRBJ2-2; cdr3_aa: CASSATFTGELFF; cdr3_nt: TGTGCCAGTAGTGCGACTTTCACCGGGGAGCTGTTTTTT
d_call: TRBD1; v_call: TRBV28; clone_size: -; j_call: TRBJ2-1; cdr3_aa: CASSRTGRNEQFF; cdr3_nt: TGTGCCAGCAGTCGGACAGGGCGCAATGAGCAGTTCTTC
d_call: -; v_call: TRBV2; clone_size: once; j_call: TRBJ1-5; cdr3_aa: CASSEEPTYSNQPQHF; cdr3_nt: TGTGCCAGCAGTGAAGAGCCCACCTATAGCAATCAGCCCCAGCATTTT
d_call: -; v_call: TRBV6-5; clone_size: -; j_call: TRBJ2-1; cdr3_aa: CASSYAEKNYNEQFF; cdr3_nt: TGTGCCAGCAGTTACGCGGAGAAAAACTACAATGAGCAGTTCTTC
d_call: TRBD1; v_call: TRBV20-1; clone_size: -; j_call: TRBJ2-7; cdr3_aa: CSASRTRGTGPSYEQYF; cdr3_nt: TGCAGTGCTAGTCGTACCCGCGGGACAGGCCCATCCTACGAGCAGTACTTC
d_call: -; v_call: TRBV27; clone_size: -; j_call: TRBJ1-1; cdr3_aa: CASRQNQGRITEAFF; cdr3_nt: TGTGCCAGCAGGCAGAATCAGGGGAGAATTACTGAAGCTTTCTTT
d_call: -; v_call: TRBV6-2/TRBV6-3; clone_size: -; j_call: TRBJ1-1; cdr3_aa: CASSPGVLNTEAFF; cdr3_nt: TGTGCCAGCAGTCCAGGGGTGTTGAACACTGAAGCTTTCTTT